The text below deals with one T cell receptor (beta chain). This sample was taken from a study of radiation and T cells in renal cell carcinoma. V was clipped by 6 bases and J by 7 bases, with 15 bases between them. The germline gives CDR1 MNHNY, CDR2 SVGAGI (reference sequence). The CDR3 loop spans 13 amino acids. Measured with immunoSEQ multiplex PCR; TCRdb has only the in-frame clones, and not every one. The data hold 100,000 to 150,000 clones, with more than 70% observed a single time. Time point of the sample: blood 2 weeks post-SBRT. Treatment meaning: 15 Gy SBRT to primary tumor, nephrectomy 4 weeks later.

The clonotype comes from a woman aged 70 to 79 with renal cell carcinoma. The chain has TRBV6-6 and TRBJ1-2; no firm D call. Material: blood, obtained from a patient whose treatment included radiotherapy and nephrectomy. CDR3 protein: CASRDSDLFGYTF. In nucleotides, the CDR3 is TGTGCCAGCAGGGATTCGGACCTGTTTGGCTACACCTTC.